The 23 T cell receptor beta chains below were found in one sample sequenced in a study of blood T cells in healthy people across ages. Primers used in a second PCR of roughly 7 to 12 cycles were a sample-barcoded 5' primer and a J-beta primer mix. TCRdb re-called the 5' RACE reads with MiXCR, one entry per CDR3 protein. The sample yields roughly 1.6 million distinct CDR3 sequences, 30% to 35% seen once. Sequencing was performed on blood. These receptors came from a woman in her thirties in good health.

This clonotype turned up a few times. The chain links TRBV27 to TRBJ1-4; D not resolved. V was cut by 3 bases and J by 0 bases, with 8 bases left in between. The CDR3 contains 15 residues. CDR1 MNHEY and CDR2 SMNVEV come from the germline V gene (reference sequence). Here the CDR3 DNA reads TGTGCCAGCAGTTTGACCCAAACAACTAATGAAAAACTGTTTTTT. Residues: CASSLTQTTNEKLFF.

Notes on this clonotype: A junction boundary mismatches the germline segment, possibly from a read error. The chain couples TRBV20-1 to TRBJ2-1, with TRBD2 matching 13 bases. Germline CDR1 and CDR2: DFQATT and SNEGSKA (reference sequence). The CDR3 is 15 residues long. As DNA, the CDR3 is TGCAGTCCTAGAACTAGCGGGAGGGGGTACAATGAGCAGTTCTTC. Translated: CSPRTSGRGYNEQFF.

The chain recombines TRBV7-9 with TRBJ2-3, with a tentative D call TRBD2 (5 bases). The V end was cut by 0 bases, the J end by 1 base, with 11 bases between. This CDR3 contains 16 residues. Germline V CDR1 and CDR2: SEHNR, FQNEAQ (reference sequence). The CDR3 loop reads CASSLAHLAGTDTQYF. The CDR3 nucleotides read TGTGCCAGCAGCTTAGCCCATCTAGCTGGCACAGATACGCAGTATTTT.

This clonotype is a singleton in its sample. This sequence joins TRBV15 and TRBJ2-1; D remains ambiguous. Trimming pared 2 bases from V and 5 bases from J, leaving 7 bases between. CDR3 length equals 13 residues. Germline-derived CDR1 and CDR2 are LNHNV and YYDKDF (reference sequence). CDR3 DNA: TGTGCCACCAGCAGACACTTCGACAATGAGCAGTTCTTC. The encoded protein is CATSRHFDNEQFF.

This chain links TRBV30 with TRBJ1-1; possible D gene TRBD1, 6 bases. Germline V CDR1 and CDR2: GTSNPN, SVGIG (reference sequence). The V end lost 6 bases, the J end lost 5 bases, and 19 bases lay between the germline ends. CDR3 length equals 14 residues. CDR3 in amino acids: CACNRAVGVTEAFF. Here the CDR3 DNA reads TGTGCCTGTAACAGGGCAGTAGGGGTGACTGAAGCTTTCTTT.

The chain couples TRBV20-1 to TRBJ2-1; 12 nucleotides align to TRBD2. Unmatched junction bases numbered 12, after V lost 1 base and J lost 8 bases. Per germline, CDR1 DFQATT and CDR2 SNEGSKA (reference sequence). The CDR3 has 17 amino acids. The CDR3 nucleotides read TGCAGTGCTAGAGGACTAGCGGGAGAGGCTGTGGGCGATGAGCAGTTCTTC. Protein product: CSARGLAGEAVGDEQFF.

CDR3 residues: CASSKGLAGGHLQETQYF. The CDR3 region has the DNA TGTGCCAGCAGCAAAGGACTAGCGGGGGGTCATCTCCAAGAGACCCAGTACTTC. V usage is TRBV14 and J usage is TRBJ2-5, with 14 bases matching TRBD2. V was clipped by 5 bases and J by 1 base; unmatched bases: 9. There are 18 residues in the CDR3. The V gene's germline CDR1 is SGHDN and CDR2 FVKESK.

This clonotype was counted between two and nine times. The CDR3 coding sequence is TGTGCCAGCAGTCTCCGTGCCGAGCAGTACTTC. The encoded protein is CASSLRAEQYF. The chain recombines TRBV28 with TRBJ2-5; D is undetermined. The J call could be wrong; TRBJ2-7 is a better fit for the DNA end. The germline V gene encodes CDR1 MDHEN and CDR2 SYDVKM. The CDR3 contains 11 residues.

The chain carries TRBV7-2 and TRBJ2-6; D is unresolved. The germline V gene has CDR1 SGHTA and CDR2 FQGNSA. The CDR3 has 16 amino acids. V was cut by 2 bases and J by 4 bases, with 12 bases left in between. The CDR3, as DNA: TGTGCCAGCAGCTTATATTCTGTTTCGGGGGCCAACGTCCTGACTTTC. As protein: CASSLYSVSGANVLTF.

On this clonotype: This clone may be a read error of a much larger clone one base away. The rearrangement links TRBV13 to TRBJ1-6; D unresolved. The CDR3 loop spans 13 amino acids. Germline CDR1 is PRHDT and CDR2 is FYEKMQ (reference sequence). The CDR3 here is CASSLGLDPPLHF. The CDR3 DNA sequence: TGTGCCAGCAGCCTAGGGTTGGATCCACCCCTCCACTTT.

To note about this clonotype: The junction departs from the called germline gene at one end, perhaps through a read error. The J gene is TRBJ2-7, the V gene TRBV4-1; 8 bases are shared with TRBD2. Germline V lookup: CDR1 MGHRA, CDR2 YSYEKL. The CDR3 is 16 amino acids. CDR3 in amino acids: CVSQEQRTSPSYEQYF. In DNA, the CDR3 is TGCGTCAGCCAAGAACAAAGGACTAGCCCTTCCTACGAGCAGTACTTC.

The chain employs TRBV9 and TRBJ1-2; weak D call: TRBD1 (6 bases). Germline-derived CDR1 and CDR2 are SGDLS and YYNGEE. Trimming removed 6 bases from V and 4 bases from J, with 22 bases in between. The CDR3 totals 16 residues. The CDR3 region has the DNA TGTGCCAGCACGGGGAGGAGTCGTGGGGGCCCCTATGGCTACACCTTC. Protein: CASTGRSRGGPYGYTF.

The rearrangement links TRBV6-5 to TRBJ2-7; D is tentatively TRBD1 or TRBD2 (5 bases each). With the DNA end fitting TRBJ2-5 better, the J assignment may be wrong. There are 16 residues in the CDR3. Germline-derived CDR1 and CDR2 are MNHEY and SVGAGI. The CDR3 region has the DNA TGTGCCAGCAGTTCTGAGGGACCGGGCCTCCGGGAGACCCAGTACTTC. Translated: CASSSEGPGLRETQYF.

V and J are TRBV5-1 and TRBJ2-1; no definite D call. V shed 2 bases and J shed 1 base, with 7 bases lying between them. CDR1 SGHRS and CDR2 YFSETQ come from the germline V gene. The CDR3 is 14 amino acids. In DNA form, the CDR3 reads TGCGCCAGCAGCTTTCAGGTATCCTACAATGAGCAGTTCTTC. Amino acids: CASSFQVSYNEQFF. The full variable domain, completed using reference TRBV5-1 and TRBJ2-1, is KAGVTQTPRYLIKTRGQQVTLSCSPISGHRSVSWYQQTPGQGLQFLFEYFSETQRNKGNFPGRFSGRQFSNSRSEMNVSTLELGDSALYLCASSFQVSYNEQFFGPGTRLTVL.

The J gene is TRBJ2-7, the V gene TRBV24-1; D possibly corresponds to TRBD1 (5 bases). Germline CDR1 reads KGHDR; CDR2 reads SFDVKD. The V and J ends lost 3 bases and 4 bases respectively, with 15 bases between them. This CDR3 is 15 amino acids long. As DNA, the CDR3 is TGTGCCACCAGTGATCAAGGGGCAGGGATGTACGAGCAGTACTTC. It yields the protein CATSDQGAGMYEQYF.

The chain employs TRBV20-1 and TRBJ2-7; D is possibly TRBD1 (5 bases). The J call may be faulty, since TRBJ2-5 better matches the DNA end. The CDR3 totals 15 residues. Per the germline V gene, CDR1 is DFQATT and CDR2 is SNEGSKA (reference sequence). The chain's CDR3 is CSVETVGQIRETQYF. The CDR3 bases are TGCAGTGTCGAGACGGTGGGGCAAATTCGGGAGACCCAGTACTTC.

This clonotype was counted only a few times. The chain joins TRBV18 to TRBJ1-1; D is ambiguous. Germline V gene data show CDR1 as KGHSH and CDR2 as LQKENI. V lost 8 bases and J 4 bases, leaving 11 bases between the germline ends. CDR3 length equals 12 residues. The DNA of the CDR3 is TGTGCCAGCAGCCCTACTGTCACTGAAGCTTTCTTT. It codes for CASSPTVTEAFF. Full variable domain (rest looked up from reference TRBV18 and TRBJ1-1): NAGVMQNPRHLVRRRGQEARLRCSPMKGHSHVYWYRQLPEEGLKFMVYLQKENIIDESGMPKERFSAEFPKEGPSILRIQQVVRGDSAAYFCASSPTVTEAFFGQGTRLTVV.

This clonotype was detected a few times. The genes are TRBV20-1 and TRBJ2-7; 8 positions agree with TRBD1. CDR1 and CDR2 from the germline V gene are DFQATT and SNEGSKA (reference sequence). Trimming cost V 6 bases and J 0 bases; bases outside gene matches: 7. CDR3 size: 14 residues. CDR3 sequence (DNA): TGCAGTGCAACGACAGGGGACCTCTCCTACGAGCAGTACTTC. Translation gives CSATTGDLSYEQYF.

The V call is TRBV6-1, the J call TRBJ2-3; D is possibly TRBD2 (5 bases). V was shortened by 3 bases and J by 6 bases, with 19 bases between the two germline ends. The germline gives CDR1 MNHNS, CDR2 SASEGT. CDR3 length: 16 residues. CDR3 nucleotide sequence: TGTGCCAGCAGTGAGGTGAGGGCGGGCCCCTTTGATACGCAGTATTTT. This gives the protein CASSEVRAGPFDTQYF.

V and J are TRBV7-2 and TRBJ2-3; possible D gene TRBD2, 5 bases. Trimming shortened V by 2 bases and J by 3 bases, and 15 bases separated the two germline ends. Looked up from germline, CDR1 is SGHTA and CDR2 is FQGNSA. This CDR3 region has 16 residues. The CDR3 is CASSLPPLGDTDTQYF. DNA for the CDR3: TGTGCCAGCAGCTTACCCCCTCTGGGAGATACAGATACGCAGTATTTT.

Of note for this clonotype: One end of the junction is discordant with germline, which a read error may explain. The V gene is TRBV5-1, the J gene TRBJ1-2; D might be TRBD1 (5 bases). Germline V lookup: CDR1 SGHRS, CDR2 YFSETQ. The CDR3 contains 13 residues. CDR3 protein: CASSDDLGRGYAF. The CDR3 bases are TGCGCCAGCAGCGATGACCTGGGGCGCGGCTACGCCTTC.

The chain joins TRBV25-1 to TRBJ2-1; D is unclear. Trimming left V 1 base short and J 5 bases short, with 6 bases between. This CDR3 is built from 13 residues. Germline V gene data show CDR1 as MGHDK and CDR2 as SYGVNS. The CDR3 loop is CASSESPDNEQFF. CDR3 DNA sequence: TGTGCCAGCAGTGAATCTCCCGACAATGAGCAGTTCTTC.

V gene TRBV18 combines with J gene TRBJ2-7, with D possibly TRBD1 on 6 matching bases. CDR1 is KGHSH and CDR2 is LQKENI in the germline V gene. The CDR3 length is 14 residues. Trimming removed 3 bases at V and 6 bases at J, with 15 bases between. This CDR3 is CASSPGQQRPEQYF. The CDR3 bases are TGTGCCAGCTCACCGGGACAACAGAGACCCGAGCAGTACTTC.